This T cell receptor (beta chain) was sequenced for a study of cytomegalovirus exposure and HLA in healthy donors. Use of 60 Vbeta and 13 Jbeta primers characterized the PCR. Authors' methods: As a later analysis found, there were tens of millions of unique TCR beta chains, of which around 10 million were shared. Generated by immunoSEQ multiplex PCR, the TCRdb table keeps only in-frame clones and is missing some. That table is the source of V, J and clone size, and D and trimming were worked out from the DNA. The sample yields roughly 160,000 clones, roughly 75% seen once. V dropped 5 bases and J dropped 0 bases, with 7 bases sitting between them. From germline, CDR1 is SGHNT and CDR2 YENEEA. The CDR3 loop spans 13 amino acids. These donors counted as nominally healthy when sampled, but unrecorded immune exposures were likely.

The TCR sequence derives from a female donor in good health and CMV-seronegative. The V and J genes are TRBV11-3 and TRBJ2-5; D unresolved. Specimen: PBMCs. This CDR3 is CASSDSYQETQYF. CDR3 bases: TGTGCCAGCAGCGACTCCTACCAAGAGACCCAGTACTTC.